The T cell receptor beta chain under discussion was sequenced for a study of Graves' ophthalmopathy and Graves' hyperthyroidism (dated 2018 in TCRdb). In the study overall: Peripheral blood was collected before any treatment was given, at the time of initial diagnosis. To tell Graves' ophthalmopathy apart from Graves' hyperthyroidism, and to predict which patients would progress to ophthalmopathy, the study relied on TCR beta repertoire signatures. In total, 135 blood samples were TCR-sequenced: some 43 ophthalmopathy, some 72 hyperthyroidism and roughly 17 hyperthyroidism-to-ophthalmopathy patients. A discovery set of 100 patients (around 40 ophthalmopathy, about 59 stable hyperthyroidism) was enrolled to explore V-J signatures distinguishing ophthalmopathy from hyperthyroidism. For independent validation, a separate cohort was made up of 18 hyperthyroidism patients plus 17 patients who later progressed from hyperthyroidism to ophthalmopathy. T-cell repertoires of thyroid tissue and blood were compared in several hyperthyroidism patients. Following sample collection, hyperthyroidism patients were given methimazole at a starting dose of 30 mg daily, and ophthalmopathy patients were given high-dose intravenous methylprednisolone. The 95 to 100 discovery patients were randomly divided into training and test sets at a 7:3 ratio. Summary of the overall study and its limitations: The 13-signature model separated ophthalmopathy from stable hyperthyroidism with around 90% sensitivity and about 81% specificity in cross-validation, and 80%/75% in the test set. Among expanded thyroid clonotypes with frequency above 0.001, most also showed up in blood, which suggests that blood repertoires may reflect the thyroid immune response. No statistical method was used to predetermine the sample size, and group allocation was not hidden from the investigators. In validation, the model predicted ophthalmopathy progression with about 71% sensitivity and around 72% specificity; fewer than 15 predicted patients were CT-confirmed with GO in a median of 6.5 months.

The CDR3 starts with the cysteine, ends with the phenylalanine, and has 14 residues. The kept DNA is CDR3 alone, 42 bases in frame from the first base. At the junction V is shortened by 3 bases and J by 0 bases, with 8 bases in between. Based on the germline V gene, the CDR1 and CDR2 sequences are SGHVS and FQNEAQ. This clonotype has a count of ten or more. The specificity of this receptor is unknown. No much larger clone exists at a distance of one base, and base qualities are not known. The ophthalmopathy patients had moderately to severely active disease, with a Clinical Activity Score of 3 or higher, a NOSPECS grade of 4 or higher, and a disease duration of less than 3 months. Patients were excluded if they had other autoimmune diseases, uncontrolled infections, pregnancy or lactation. Clinical symptoms, serum thyroxine, TRAb, thyroid ultrasound and orbital computed tomography formed the basis of the diagnosis. Using Ficoll-Paque density gradient centrifugation, PBMCs were isolated from 10 ml of fresh peripheral blood. Total RNA was extracted using Trizol reagent, and RNA quality was checked on an Agilent 2100 Bioanalyzer.

TCR beta CDR3 regions were amplified from RNA transcripts for repertoire sequencing. The first round was an RT-PCR using HTBI primers with the Qiagen OneStep RT-PCR kit, and this first round was followed by a second-round multiplex PCR, then size selection and purification. The libraries underwent paired-end sequencing with 100 bp reads on an Illumina HiSeq2000. In the authors' own workflow: Reads were processed with SOAPnuke, discarding reads with adapters, uncalled bases, mean Phred below 15, or no exact constant-primer or identifier match. COPE v1.2.5 was used to merge high-quality paired reads. Unique nucleotide sequences were defined as clonotypes and aligned to IMGT TRB V, D and J references using MiTCR v1.1. The analysis was limited to V-J combinations with a frequency above 0.0001, which together covered 99.2% of repertoires. For each V-J combination, a TCR clonal expansion and chaos score was defined as the ratio of F50 clonal expansion to chaos observed in the TCRdist matrix. Features were reduced by Welch's t-statistics and random forest to over 10 V-J combinations, which fed a naive Bayes classifier. The similarity between thyroid and blood repertoires was quantified using the Morisita-Horn index. In-frame beta chains were kept once TCRdb had trimmed the public reads at Q25 with fastp and called clones with MiXCR. Here each entry gathers all rows of one CDR3 protein and keeps the most common genes and DNA. For this entry, the V and J calls and clone size follow TCRdb and not the study's own pipeline. The sample table lists about 220,000 distinct CDR3 sequences, roughly a fifth of them with a count of one. Under 55% of the sample comes from the top ten.

The chain couples TRBV7-8 to TRBJ1-1, with no reliable assignment of the D segment. The specimen was peripheral blood. This receptor was identified in a woman in her forties or fifties with Graves' ophthalmopathy. Donor details come from another sample of the same person, matched by shared clones. The nucleotide sequence is given as TGTGCCAGCAGCTTTACCTCAATGAACACTGAAGCTTTCTTT. It encodes CASSFTSMNTEAFF.